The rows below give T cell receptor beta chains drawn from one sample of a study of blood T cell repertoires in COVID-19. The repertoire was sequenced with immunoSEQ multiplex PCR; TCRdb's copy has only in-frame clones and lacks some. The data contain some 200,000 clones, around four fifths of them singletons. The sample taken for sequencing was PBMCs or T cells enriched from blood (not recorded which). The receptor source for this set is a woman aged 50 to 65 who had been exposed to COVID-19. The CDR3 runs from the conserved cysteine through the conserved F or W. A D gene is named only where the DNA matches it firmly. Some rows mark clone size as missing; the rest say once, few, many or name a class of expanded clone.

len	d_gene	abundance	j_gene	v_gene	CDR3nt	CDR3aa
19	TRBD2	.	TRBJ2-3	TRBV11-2	TGTGCCAGCAGCTCTCCCGGACTAGCGGGGGGCCGCGGCACAGATACGCAGTATTTT	CASSSPGLAGGRGTDTQYF
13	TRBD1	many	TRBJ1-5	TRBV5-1	TGCGCCAGCAGCGTTGACAGGGATCAGCCCCAGCATTTT	CASSVDRDQPQHF
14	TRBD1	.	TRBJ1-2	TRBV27	TGTGCCACCCGACCGATGGACAGGAACTATGGCTACACCTTC	CATRPMDRNYGYTF
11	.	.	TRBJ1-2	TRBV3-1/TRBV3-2	TGTGCCAGCAGCCAGGCTGGTGGCTACACCTTC	CASSQAGGYTF
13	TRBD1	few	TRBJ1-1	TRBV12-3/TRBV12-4	TGTGCCAGCAGGGGGGACAGTAACACTGAAGCTTTCTTT	CASRGDSNTEAFF
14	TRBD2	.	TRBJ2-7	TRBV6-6	TGTGCCAGCAGCTACCCGGGGGAGGGCTACGAGCAGTACTTC	CASSYPGEGYEQYF
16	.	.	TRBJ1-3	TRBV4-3	TGCGCCAGCAGCCAAGATCATTCAGGGGTTGGAAACACCATATATTTT	CASSQDHSGVGNTIYF
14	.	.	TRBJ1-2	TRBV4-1	TGCGCCAGCAGCCAAGGGAGCGAGAACTATGGCTACACCTTC	CASSQGSENYGYTF
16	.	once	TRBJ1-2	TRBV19	TGTGCCAGTAGTATAGTCTGGGGAGGGTCTAACTATGGCTACACCTTC	CASSIVWGGSNYGYTF
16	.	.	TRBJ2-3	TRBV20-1	TGCAGTGCTAGTTCCGCGGGGGCTTATAGCACAGATACGCAGTATTTT	CSASSAGAYSTDTQYF
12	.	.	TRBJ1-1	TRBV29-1	TGCAGCGTTGCCGGGGGGTACACTGAAGCTTTCTTT	CSVAGGYTEAFF
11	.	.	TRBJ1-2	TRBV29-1	TGCAGCGTTGTAGTGGACTATGGCTACACCTTC	CSVVVDYGYTF
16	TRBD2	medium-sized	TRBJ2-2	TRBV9	TGTGCCAGCAGCTCCGATCTAGCGGGGGCCACCGGGGAGCTGTTTTTT	CASSSDLAGATGELFF
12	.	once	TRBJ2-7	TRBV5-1	TGCGCCAGCAGCCGCGTTTCGTACGAGCAGTACTTC	CASSRVSYEQYF
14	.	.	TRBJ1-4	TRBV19	TGTGCCAGTAGTATCCAGCAACAGGGTGAAAAACTGTTTTTT	CASSIQQQGEKLFF
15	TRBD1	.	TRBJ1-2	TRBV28	TGTGCCAGCAGAGGGGGGGACAGGCGATCCTATGGCTACACCTTC	CASRGGDRRSYGYTF
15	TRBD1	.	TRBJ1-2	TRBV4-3	TGCGCCAGCAGCCGAGGACAGGCTGCTAACTATGGCTACACCTTC	CASSRGQAANYGYTF
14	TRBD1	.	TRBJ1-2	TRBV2	TGTGCCAGCAGTGAATCAGGGGGCAGCTATGGCTACACCTTC	CASSESGGSYGYTF
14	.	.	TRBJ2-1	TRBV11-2	TGTGCCAGCAGCTTAACAGATTTAAGCTATGAGCAGTTCTTC	CASSLTDLSYEQFF
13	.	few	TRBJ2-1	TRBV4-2	TGTGCCAGCAGCCAAGAAGGCGGAGTGGGGCAGTTCTTC	CASSQEGGVGQFF
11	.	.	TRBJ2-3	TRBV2	TGTGCCAGCAGTGTAATAGATACGCAGTATTTT	CASSVIDTQYF
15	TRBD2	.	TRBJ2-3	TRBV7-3	TGTGCCAGCAGCTTCGGGGGGGCCGCCTCAGATACGCAGTATTTT	CASSFGGAASDTQYF
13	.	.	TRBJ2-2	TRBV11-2	TGTGCCAGCAGCCTACCGGGTCCCGGGGAGCTGTTTTTT	CASSLPGPGELFF
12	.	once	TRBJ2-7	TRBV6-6	TGTGCCAGCAGTAGGGGCGCCTACGAGCAGTACTTC	CASSRGAYEQYF
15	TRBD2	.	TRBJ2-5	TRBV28	TGTGCCAGCACCCCCAGCGGGGGGCGGATAGAGACCCAGTACTTC	CASTPSGGRIETQYF
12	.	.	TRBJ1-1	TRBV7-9	TGTGCCAGCAGCTTAATGGGAGGGGAAGCTTTCTTT	CASSLMGGEAFF
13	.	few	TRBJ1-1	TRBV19	TGTGCCAGTAGCGAACAGGGTTTCTCTGAAGCTTTCTTT	CASSEQGFSEAFF
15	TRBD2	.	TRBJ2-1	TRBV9	TGTGCCAGCACCCCCACCGGGACTAGCCCTAATGAGCAGTTCTTC	CASTPTGTSPNEQFF
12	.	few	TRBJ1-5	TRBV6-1	TGTGCCAGCAGTGAAGGGCATCAGCCCCAGCATTTT	CASSEGHQPQHF
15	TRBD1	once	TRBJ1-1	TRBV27	TGTGCCAGCAGTGCCCTACAGGGGGTAGGGTCTGAAGCTTTCTTT	CASSALQGVGSEAFF
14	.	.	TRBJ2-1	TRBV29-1	TGCAGCGTTGCGGGGGGCGACTCCTACAATGAGCAGTTCTTC	CSVAGGDSYNEQFF
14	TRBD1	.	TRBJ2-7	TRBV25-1	TGTGCCAGCAGGGGACAGGATTCAACCTACGAGCAGTACTTC	CASRGQDSTYEQYF
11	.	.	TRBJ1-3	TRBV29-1	TGCAGCGTTCTCAGGGGAAACACCATATATTTT	CSVLRGNTIYF
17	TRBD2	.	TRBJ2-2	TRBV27	TGTGCCAGCAGTATCCCGACTAGCGGGGGGCCCACCGGGGAGCTGTTTTTT	CASSIPTSGGPTGELFF
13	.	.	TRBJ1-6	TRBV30	TGTGCCTGGGAGAGACAGGAAAATTCACCCCTCCACTTT	CAWERQENSPLHF
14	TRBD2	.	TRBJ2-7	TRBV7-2	TGTGCCAGCAGCCCACGGGGGGTTACCTACGAGCAGTACTTC	CASSPRGVTYEQYF
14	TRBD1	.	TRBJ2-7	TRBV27	TGTGCCAGCAGTTCGACAGGGGTGGATTACGAGCAGTACTTC	CASSSTGVDYEQYF
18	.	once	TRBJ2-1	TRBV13	TGTGCCAGCAGCTTTTTTTCAGGTAGGGGAAAGGTCCGCAATGAGCAGTTCTTC	CASSFFSGRGKVRNEQFF
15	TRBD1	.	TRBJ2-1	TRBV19	TGTGCCAGTAGTTCACAGGGGCCCTCCTACAATGAGCAGTTCTTC	CASSSQGPSYNEQFF
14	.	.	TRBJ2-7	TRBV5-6	TGTGCCAGCAGCGCCGGGGTAGGCTCCTACGAGCAGTACTTC	CASSAGVGSYEQYF
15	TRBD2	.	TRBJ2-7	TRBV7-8	TGTGCCAGCAGCTTAGGTAGCGGGGGGAATTACGAGCAGTACTTC	CASSLGSGGNYEQYF
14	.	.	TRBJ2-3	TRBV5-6	TGTGCTTCTTCCTTTACGGGGGACCCAGATACGCAGTATTTT	CASSFTGDPDTQYF
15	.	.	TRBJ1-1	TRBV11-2	TGTGCCAGCACCTATTCCGGGACTCAGAACACTGAAGCTTTCTTT	CASTYSGTQNTEAFF
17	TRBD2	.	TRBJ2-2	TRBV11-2	TGTGCCAGCAGTCCACTAGCGGGGGAGGCGAACACCGGGGAGCTGTTTTTT	CASSPLAGEANTGELFF
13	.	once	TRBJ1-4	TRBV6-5	TGTGCCACCGGAGGGGGGGCTGAGGAAAAACTGTTTTTT	CATGGGAEEKLFF
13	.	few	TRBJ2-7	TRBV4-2	TGTGCCAGCAGGGACAGCGTGACCTACGAGCAGTACTTC	CASRDSVTYEQYF
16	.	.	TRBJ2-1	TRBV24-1	TGTGCCACCAGTGATTCCCGACAGAGCTCCTACAATGAGCAGTTCTTC	CATSDSRQSSYNEQFF
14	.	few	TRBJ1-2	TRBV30	TGTGCCTGGAGGCCGGGGGTTATCGCGGATGGCTACACCTTC	CAWRPGVIADGYTF
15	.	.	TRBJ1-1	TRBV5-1	TGCGCCAGCAGCTTGGAGCGGGGCCTGAAATTAGAAGCTTTCTTT	CASSLERGLKLEAFF
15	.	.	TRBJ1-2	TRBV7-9	TGTGCCAGCAGCTTAAACGGCCGCGCAGGGGAGGGCTACACCTTC	CASSLNGRAGEGYTF
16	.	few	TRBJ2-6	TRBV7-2	TGTGCCAGCAGCTTAGTTGTGTCTTCTGGGGCCAACGTCCTGACTTTC	CASSLVVSSGANVLTF
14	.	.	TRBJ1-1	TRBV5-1	TGCGCCAGCAGCTTGGGCGGCCCAGACACTGAAGCTTTCTTT	CASSLGGPDTEAFF
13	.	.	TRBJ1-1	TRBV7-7	TGTGCCAGCAGCGTCTCTCGGGGAACTGAAGCTTTCTTT	CASSVSRGTEAFF
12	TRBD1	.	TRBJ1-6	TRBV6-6	TGTGCCGGAGGACAGGGGGAATCACCCCTCCACTTT	CAGGQGESPLHF
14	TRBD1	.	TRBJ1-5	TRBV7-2	TGTGCCAGCAGCTTGAACAGGGGAGGACAGCCCCAGCATTTT	CASSLNRGGQPQHF